This T cell receptor beta chain was recovered during a study of shared clonotypes between healthy human individuals (dated by TCRdb to the early 2020s). Study-level background: A few men and two women, aged 18 to 49 years, made up the cohort. For each donor, three plates each were used for CD4 naive and CD4 memory, two plates were used for CD8 naive, and one plate was used for CD8 memory. Blood TCR repertoires of about 5 healthy adults were deeply sequenced to estimate repertoire size and the extent of clonotype sharing between individuals. To increase sequencing depth and limit assay-specific biases, TCR repertoire library preparation and sequencing were carried out by different laboratories using diverse techniques. Between about 0.85 and 9.5 billion PBMCs per donor were obtained by leukapheresis.

TCR CDR3 regions were amplified from genomic DNA by multiplex PCR using the deep immunoSEQ assay. Genomic DNA extracted from each cell subset was distributed evenly over all wells of several immunoSEQ 96-well plates, and each plate served as one replicate. For sorted subsets, about 200 ng genomic DNA, equal to some 30,000 T cell genomes, was loaded into each replicate PCR. Purified libraries were measured with a Qubit 3.0 fluorometer, size-checked on a Bioanalyzer 2100, and measured again with the KAPA Library Quantification kit. Every immunoSEQ 96-well plate was sequenced on a dedicated single-read 150-cycle Illumina NextSeq 550 flow cell. The authors processed their data as follows. Because only junctional sequences without quality scores were contained in the immunoSEQ output, filtering matching that applied to full-length reads could not be performed. Sequences were annotated with PyIR, a Python wrapper for IgBLAST v1.9, using IMGT germline references to assign V/J genes and CDR3. Reads with weak V/J assignments (E-value above 1e-6), missing CDR3, stop codons, out-of-frame junctions, or ambiguous translated residues were removed. V3J clonotypes were defined as sequences sharing an identical inferred V gene, J gene, and CDR3 amino acid sequence. Percentage overlap between repertoires was calculated by dividing the number of shared unique clonotypes by the size of the smaller repertoire. RTK rarefaction, the Chao1 estimator, and Recon v2.1 estimates of unobserved clonotypes were used to assess repertoire richness. Generation probabilities were computed with OLGA for all TCRbeta clonotypes obtained by the gDNA method from four donors. The immuneACCESS repertoire file appears here via TCRdb, limited to in-frame rearrangements. These files lack a portion of the clones; in checked studies, under half of the deficit traces to unresolved V genes, and the cause of the others is not known. That table gives V, J and clone size, and the DNA gave D and trimming. This sample has roughly 2.4 million clones in its table, and roughly 95% of those were observed once. The ten largest make up over 0.1% of the sample.

This clone was seen just once. It has no known antigen specificity. Base qualities were left out, and no much larger clone turns up one base away. Distinct nucleotide sequences in the sample also encode this CDR3. Donors were healthy HIV-negative adults with no recently reported acute infections or vaccinations. All donors were Caucasian adults living in Nashville, Tennessee, USA. CD4+ T cells were enriched by magnetic negative selection, after which naive cells were positively selected on CD45RA and the negative fraction was taken as the memory subset. Blood was collected by leukapheresis, and PBMCs were isolated by Ficoll-Histopaque density gradient centrifugation and then cryopreserved in liquid nitrogen vapor phase. Purity and quantity of every magnetically sorted T cell population were checked by analytical flow cytometry. Genomic DNA was isolated from every sorted fraction and measured by UV absorbance on a Nanodrop 2000c.

The full study reports these points: Based on pairwise subsampling, the degree of clonotype sharing among donors was expected to be affected by sequencing depth. Sharing across a handful of donors was observed for 5% to 6.5% of naive CD4, less than 4% of naive CD8, 2% to 2.5% of memory CD4, and roughly 0.4% of memory CD8 clonotypes. Even with the large sequencing depth, rarefaction of the sorted-subset datasets indicated that sequencing was incomplete. The genetic and exposure-history diversity represented was limited by the small number of donors. Compared with non-shared clonotypes, clonotypes shared by all four sorted-subset donors had higher generation probabilities. Sampling was limited to blood, and TCR repertoires in tissue likely differ from TCR repertoires in blood. Naive subsets generally had larger estimated clonotype richness than memory subsets did.

This TCR came from a man younger than 35 in good health. The sample was naive CD4+ T cells sorted from blood. The cell subset or site label corresponds to: CD45RA+ positively selected.

The DNA sequence is given as TGTGCCAGCAGTTATGGGAGAGCCCAAGAGACCCAGTACTTC. Translation gives CASSYGRAQETQYF. The chain is assembled from TRBV6-5 and TRBJ2-5; TRBD2 is a weak D gene call, 5 bases matching. For CDR1 and CDR2, the germline V gene lists MNHEY and SVGAGI. V gives up 3 bases and J gives up 1 base, and the segment between their germline ends measures 9 bases. The CDR3 starts with the cysteine, ends with the phenylalanine, and has 14 residues. Solely the CDR3 DNA is kept, with 42 bases framed from the first base.